This T cell receptor beta chain was profiled in a study of T cell responses to AZD1222 COVID-19 vaccine. V dropped 6 bases and J dropped 6; count of bases not matched to a gene: 12. Germline CDR1 LGHDT, CDR2 YNNKEL (reference sequence). This CDR3 spans 15 amino acids. Produced via immunoSEQ multiplex PCR; TCRdb's table is partial and in-frame only. The data contain about 180,000 clones, over 90% of them singletons. On this clone: Its specificity is not known.

Second-dose intervals near 4 or 12 weeks were combined. Study results and limitations: A reported finding is that nearly half of spike-specific TCRs target unmutated variant regions.

The V gene is TRBV3-1 (or the pseudogene TRBV3-2), the J gene TRBJ2-3, with 7 bases lining up with TRBD2. The sequence derives from an adult who received the AZD1222 COVID-19 vaccine. Sequenced here: peripheral blood, sampled 28 days after the second AZD1222 dose. DNA for the CDR3: TGTGCCAGCAGACTGAGCGGGGCCGCCCGCGATACGCAGTATTTT. Translating gives CASRLSGAARDTQYF.